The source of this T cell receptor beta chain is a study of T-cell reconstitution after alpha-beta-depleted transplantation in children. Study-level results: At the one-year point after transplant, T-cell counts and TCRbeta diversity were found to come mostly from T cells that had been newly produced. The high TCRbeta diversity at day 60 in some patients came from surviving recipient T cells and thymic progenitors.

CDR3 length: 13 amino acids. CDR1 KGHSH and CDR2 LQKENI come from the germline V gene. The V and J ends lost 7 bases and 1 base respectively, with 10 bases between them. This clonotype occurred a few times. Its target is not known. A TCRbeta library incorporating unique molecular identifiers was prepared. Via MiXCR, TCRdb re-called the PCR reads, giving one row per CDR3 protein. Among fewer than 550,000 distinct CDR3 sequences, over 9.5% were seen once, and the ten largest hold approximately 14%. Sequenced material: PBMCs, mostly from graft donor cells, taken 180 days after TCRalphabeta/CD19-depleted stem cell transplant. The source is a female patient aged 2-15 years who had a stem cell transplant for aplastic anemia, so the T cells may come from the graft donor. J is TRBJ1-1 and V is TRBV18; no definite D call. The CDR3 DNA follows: TGTGCCAGCTTAGAACGGGCGAACACTGAAGCTTTCTTT. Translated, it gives CASLERANTEAFF. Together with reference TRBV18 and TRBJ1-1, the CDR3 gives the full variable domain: NAGVMQNPRHLVRRRGQEARLRCSPMKGHSHVYWYRQLPEEGLKFMVYLQKENIIDESGMPKERFSAEFPKEGPSILRIQQVVRGDSAAYFCASLERANTEAFFGQGTRLTVV.